These T cell receptor beta chains were read from a single sample in a study of T cells after yellow fever vaccination. A single record per CDR3 protein comes from TCRdb applying MiXCR to the 5' RACE reads. The sample holds 610,000 or so distinct CDR3 sequences; 9% to 15% are singletons and the top ten take about 15%. The input for sequencing was PBMCs, taken on the day of the yellow fever booster vaccination. The origin of the receptors is a man aged 25-45 years who received the YFV17D yellow fever vaccine. The CDR3 runs from the conserved cysteine through the conserved F or W. Fields, in order: D gene, V gene, J gene, clone size, CDR3 DNA, CDR3 protein. A D gene is named only where the DNA matches it firmly. Rows give clone size only sometimes, using once, few, many, or a class for an expanded clone.

D: NA; V: TRBV5-6; J: TRBJ2-5; size: few; DNA: TGTGCCAGCAGTAGCGGAGATCCCCAAGAGACCCAGTACTTC; CDR3: CASSSGDPQETQYF
D: NA; V: TRBV7-2; J: TRBJ2-1; size: few; DNA: TGTGCCAGCAGCATCACCGGGAACTCGGGTGAGCAGTTCTTC; CDR3: CASSITGNSGEQFF
D: TRBD1; V: TRBV14; J: TRBJ1-2; size: NA; DNA: TGTGCCAGCAGCCAAGCGGACAGGCCGGGCTACTATGGCTACACCTTC; CDR3: CASSQADRPGYYGYTF
D: NA; V: TRBV19; J: TRBJ2-2; size: few; DNA: TGTGCCAGTAGTATAGAGAGGAGCACCGGGGAGCTGTTTTTT; CDR3: CASSIERSTGELFF
D: NA; V: TRBV9; J: TRBJ2-1; size: few; DNA: TGTGCCAGCAGCGTAGCTACCGGGGGGCACGAGCAGTTCTTC; CDR3: CASSVATGGHEQFF
D: TRBD2; V: TRBV5-1; J: TRBJ2-1; size: few; DNA: TGCGCCAGCAGCCTCATAGCGGGAGAGGCCAATGAGCAGTTCTTC; CDR3: CASSLIAGEANEQFF
D: NA; V: TRBV30; J: TRBJ2-3; size: NA; DNA: TGTGCCTGGAGTGTGAGGGGCGGCAGCACAGATACGCAGTATTTT; CDR3: CAWSVRGGSTDTQYF
D: TRBD1; V: TRBV9; J: TRBJ2-2; size: NA; DNA: TGTGCCAGCAGAGGACAGGGGCCCACCGGGGAGCTGTTTTTT; CDR3: CASRGQGPTGELFF
D: TRBD2; V: TRBV5-6; J: TRBJ2-2; size: few; DNA: TGTGCCAGCAGCTGGGTAGCGGGACCGAACACCGGGGAGCTGTTTTTT; CDR3: CASSWVAGPNTGELFF
D: TRBD2; V: TRBV7-2; J: TRBJ2-5; size: few; DNA: TGTGCCAGCAGCTCCGTAGCGGGAGGTTGGGAGACCCAGTACTTC; CDR3: CASSSVAGGWETQYF
D: TRBD2; V: TRBV20-1; J: TRBJ2-2; size: many; DNA: TGCAGTGCTAGCGGGAGGGCTGTTAGGAGCACCGGGGAGCTGTTTTTT; CDR3: CSASGRAVRSTGELFF
D: NA; V: TRBV20-1; J: TRBJ2-1; size: few; DNA: TGCAGTGCAACACGGGGAGGGGGTTCAGGCAATGAGCAGTTCTTC; CDR3: CSATRGGGSGNEQFF
D: NA; V: TRBV6-5; J: TRBJ2-2; size: once; DNA: TGTGCCAGCAGTTGGTCTAGCGAGAACACCGGGGAGCTGTTTTTT; CDR3: CASSWSSENTGELFF
D: NA; V: TRBV12-3/TRBV12-4; J: TRBJ1-2; size: few; DNA: TGTGCCAGCAGTCCCTCCCAGCATGGCTACACCTTC; CDR3: CASSPSQHGYTF
D: NA; V: TRBV28; J: TRBJ1-4; size: NA; DNA: TGTGCCAGCAGTTTCACATTAGAAGTTGAAAAACTGTTTTTT; CDR3: CASSFTLEVEKLFF
D: NA; V: TRBV20-1; J: TRBJ1-6; size: NA; DNA: TGCAGTGCTAGAGATGTGGTAGCGACAGTGTCGGGCCTCCACTTT; CDR3: CSARDVVATVSGLHF
D: NA; V: TRBV6-1; J: TRBJ2-7; size: few; DNA: TGTGCCAGCAGGAGGTCGACACTGTCCAAAACCTACGAGCAGTACTTC; CDR3: CASRRSTLSKTYEQYF
D: NA; V: TRBV3-1; J: TRBJ2-1; size: few; DNA: TGTGCCAGCAGCCCCCAAGGGACCTCCTACAATGAGCAGTTCTTC; CDR3: CASSPQGTSYNEQFF
D: TRBD2; V: TRBV7-8; J: TRBJ2-1; size: many; DNA: TGTGCCAGCAGCTTATGGACTAGCAACAATGAGCAGTTCTTC; CDR3: CASSLWTSNNEQFF
D: NA; V: TRBV20-1; J: TRBJ2-7; size: NA; DNA: TGCAGTGCTATGTACGAGCAGTACTTC; CDR3: CSAMYEQYF
D: TRBD1; V: TRBV9; J: TRBJ2-7; size: NA; DNA: TGTGCCAGCAGCGTAGGGTCGGGACAGGGAAACGAGCAGTACTTC; CDR3: CASSVGSGQGNEQYF
D: TRBD2; V: TRBV29-1; J: TRBJ2-5; size: NA; DNA: TGCAGCGAAACCACTAGCGGGGAGCCCCAAGAGACCCAGTACTTC; CDR3: CSETTSGEPQETQYF
D: TRBD2; V: TRBV12-3/TRBV12-4; J: TRBJ2-1; size: few; DNA: TGTGCCAGCACCCCCACAATGCGACTAGCGGGAGGGTTGGTCAATGAGCAGTTCTTC; CDR3: CASTPTMRLAGGLVNEQFF
D: NA; V: TRBV5-1; J: TRBJ2-7; size: few; DNA: TGCGCCAGCAGCTTGGAGTATTCGGGGAACGAGCAGTACTTC; CDR3: CASSLEYSGNEQYF
D: NA; V: TRBV12-5; J: TRBJ2-3; size: few; DNA: TGTGCTAGTGGTTTGGACATTCCTAGCACAGATACGCAGTATTTT; CDR3: CASGLDIPSTDTQYF
D: NA; V: TRBV29-1; J: TRBJ1-1; size: few; DNA: TGCAGCGTTGCTCCAAGAATGAACACTGAAGCTTTCTTT; CDR3: CSVAPRMNTEAFF
D: NA; V: TRBV11-2; J: TRBJ1-2; size: NA; DNA: TGTGCCAGCAGGTACGGCGGGACCGACTATGGCTACACCTTC; CDR3: CASRYGGTDYGYTF
D: NA; V: TRBV12-3/TRBV12-4; J: TRBJ2-5; size: NA; DNA: TGTGCCAGCAGTTTTACTCCGGGCTCCGGGGAGACCCAGTACTTC; CDR3: CASSFTPGSGETQYF
D: TRBD2; V: TRBV10-2; J: TRBJ2-5; size: NA; DNA: TGCGCCAGCAGTGAGCTGGCGGGAGAGGAGACCCAGTACTTC; CDR3: CASSELAGEETQYF
D: NA; V: TRBV10-3; J: TRBJ1-6; size: NA; DNA: TGTGCCATCAGTGAGTATGACAGGAGAAATTCACCCCTCCACTTT; CDR3: CAISEYDRRNSPLHF
D: NA; V: TRBV7-9; J: TRBJ2-2; size: few; DNA: TGTGCCAGCAGCCGCGGACTCAGCGGGGAGCTGTTTTTT; CDR3: CASSRGLSGELFF
D: NA; V: TRBV20-1; J: TRBJ1-3; size: NA; DNA: TGCAGTGCTCGGACGGTGAGCTCTGGAAACACCATATATTTT; CDR3: CSARTVSSGNTIYF
D: NA; V: TRBV6-6; J: TRBJ2-3; size: NA; DNA: TGTGCCAGCACCGTTCAGTGGGGCGGTGATACGCAGTATTTT; CDR3: CASTVQWGGDTQYF
D: NA; V: TRBV6-1; J: TRBJ1-1; size: few; DNA: TGTGCCAGCACCTTACAGGAGAACACTGAAGCTTTCTTT; CDR3: CASTLQENTEAFF
D: NA; V: TRBV19; J: TRBJ2-7; size: NA; DNA: TGTGCCAGTAGCCCATCTAGGAGATGGTCCTACGAGCAGTACTTC; CDR3: CASSPSRRWSYEQYF
D: NA; V: TRBV27; J: TRBJ1-4; size: NA; DNA: TGTGCCAGCGGCCCCCGGGGAAAACTGTTTTTT; CDR3: CASGPRGKLFF
D: NA; V: TRBV27; J: TRBJ2-7; size: few; DNA: TGTGCCAGCAGTAGAATGACGGGTTACGAGCAGTACTTC; CDR3: CASSRMTGYEQYF
D: NA; V: TRBV14; J: TRBJ2-2; size: NA; DNA: TGTGCCAGCAGCCAAATGTTTCCCACCGGGGAGCTGTTTTTT; CDR3: CASSQMFPTGELFF
D: NA; V: TRBV7-3; J: TRBJ2-1; size: NA; DNA: TGTGCCAGCAGCGCCTGGGGGGGCGGGAGAAAAGTCAATGAGCAGTTCTTC; CDR3: CASSAWGGGRKVNEQFF
D: NA; V: TRBV7-7; J: TRBJ2-5; size: few; DNA: TGTGCCAGCAGCTTACACCCACGGACTTTTGGAGAGACCCAGTACTTC; CDR3: CASSLHPRTFGETQYF
D: NA; V: TRBV5-6; J: TRBJ2-3; size: NA; DNA: TGTGCCAGCAGCTTCTTGACAGGAAACACAGATACGCAGTATTTT; CDR3: CASSFLTGNTDTQYF
D: NA; V: TRBV7-9; J: TRBJ2-5; size: few; DNA: TGTGCCAGCAGCCCAGGAGGGGGTATCCAGTACTTC; CDR3: CASSPGGGIQYF
D: TRBD1; V: TRBV9; J: TRBJ2-3; size: NA; DNA: TGTGCCAGCAGCATAGGACAGGGGCCGGATACGCAGTATTTT; CDR3: CASSIGQGPDTQYF
D: TRBD2; V: TRBV20-1; J: TRBJ2-7; size: few; DNA: TGCAGTGCTAGAGATATCACTAGCGGGAGTTCGTTTTACGAGCAGTACTTC; CDR3: CSARDITSGSSFYEQYF
D: TRBD2; V: TRBV10-3; J: TRBJ2-1; size: NA; DNA: TGTGCCATCAGTAACACTAGCGGGAGGGACAATGAGCAGTTCTTC; CDR3: CAISNTSGRDNEQFF
D: NA; V: TRBV12-3/TRBV12-4; J: TRBJ1-2; size: NA; DNA: TGTGCCAGCAGTTTAGTAGGGGCCAGCTATGGCTACACCTTC; CDR3: CASSLVGASYGYTF